These 27 T cell receptor beta chains originate from one sample sequenced in a study of blood T cell repertoires in COVID-19. The repertoire was sequenced with immunoSEQ multiplex PCR; TCRdb's copy has only in-frame clones and lacks some. The sample yields hundreds of thousands of clones, approximately 90% seen once. Sequenced input: peripheral blood. The origin of the receptors is a woman in her twenties or thirties with active or convalescent COVID-19.

This clone was detected only once. This CDR3 is CASSVTSGTYEQYF. DNA of the CDR3: TGTGCCAGCAGCGTCACTAGCGGAACCTACGAGCAGTACTTC. The rearrangement joins TRBV9 to TRBJ2-7, with 8 bases lining up with TRBD2. The J segment lost 2 bases and the V segment lost 2 bases, leaving 3 bases of the junction unmatched. The germline V gene encodes CDR1 SGDLS and CDR2 YYNGEE. The CDR3 has 14 amino acids.

This clone was counted only a few times. J is TRBJ2-5 and V is TRBV7-7; 7 nucleotides line up with TRBD1. CDR1 and CDR2 from the germline V gene are SSHAT and FNYEAQ (reference sequence). The V segment lost 5 bases and the J segment 4 bases; nucleotides outside the gene matches: 10. CDR3 length: 15 residues. CDR3 protein: CASSGNPGQIETQYF. CDR3 coding DNA: TGTGCCAGCAGCGGCAACCCGGGACAGATAGAGACCCAGTACTTC.

V and J are TRBV2 and TRBJ1-6; D perhaps matches TRBD1 (6 bases). CDR1 is SNHLY, CDR2 FYNNEI, per germline. The V end lost 6 bases, the J end lost 9 bases, and 21 bases lay between the germline ends. This CDR3 contains 16 residues. The CDR3 nucleotides are TGTGCCAGCAGCCTGGGGGGGACATTGATTTTTTCACCCCTCCACTTT. It encodes CASSLGGTLIFSPLHF.

The genes are TRBV18 and TRBJ1-1; D is unresolved. With 4 bases removed from V and 1 base from J, the gap between germline ends came to 10 bases. Germline-derived CDR1 and CDR2 are KGHSH and LQKENI. The CDR3 is 14 amino acids. The CDR3 spells CASSLQQQNTEAFF. The CDR3 coding sequence is TGTGCCAGCTCACTCCAACAGCAGAACACTGAAGCTTTCTTT.

J is TRBJ2-5 and V is TRBV14, with TRBD1 matching over 7 bases. Germline V gives CDR1 SGHDN, CDR2 FVKESK. The CDR3 extends over 15 amino acids. J lost 4 bases, V lost 1 base, and 6 bases had no gene match. The CDR3: CASSQGRGPGETQYF. CDR3 DNA: TGTGCCAGCAGCCAAGGAAGGGGGCCAGGAGAGACCCAGTACTTC.

The rearrangement joins TRBV5-1 to TRBJ1-2; TRBD1 might be the D (5 bases). Germline V gene sequence: CDR1 SGHRS, CDR2 YFSETQ. This CDR3 comprises 14 residues. The V end lost 4 bases, the J end lost 7 bases, and 17 bases lay between the germline ends. CDR3 loop: CASSTTEQGVGYTF. DNA of the CDR3: TGCGCCAGCAGCACGACAGAGCAAGGGGTTGGCTACACCTTC.

The V gene is TRBV19, the J gene TRBJ1-1; 8 bases fit TRBD1. The germline gives CDR1 LNHDA, CDR2 SQIVND (reference sequence). This CDR3 spans 14 amino acids. With V trimmed by 5 bases and J by 4 bases, 6 bases remained unmatched. The CDR3 coding sequence is TGTGCCAGTAGTCTCCAGGGGGCGGGCACTGAAGCTTTCTTT. Translated, it gives CASSLQGAGTEAFF.

The chain carries TRBV11-2 and TRBJ2-7; 7 positions match TRBD1. Germline CDR1 reads SGHAT; CDR2 reads FQNNGV. V dropped 10 bases and J dropped 5; count of bases not matched to a gene: 8. This CDR3 has 12 residues. The CDR3 region has the DNA TGTGCCACCATGGAACAGGGGAACGAGCAGTACTTC. Its protein is CATMEQGNEQYF.

The chain links TRBV5-8 to TRBJ2-2; D may be TRBD2 (6 bases). Trimming removed 4 bases from V and 2 bases from J, with 12 bases in between. CDR3 length: 15 amino acids. Germline loops: CDR1 SGHTS, CDR2 YDEGEE. CDR3 in amino acids: CASSQEGRNTGELFF. Written as DNA, the CDR3 is TGTGCCAGCAGCCAGGAGGGCCGAAACACCGGGGAGCTGTTTTTT.

The chain recombines TRBV7-8 with TRBJ1-3; TRBD1 agrees at 10 bases. The J segment lost 4 bases and the V segment lost 1 base, leaving 4 bases of the junction unmatched. The CDR3 totals 16 residues. In germline, CDR1 is SGHVS, CDR2 FQNEAQ. Here the CDR3 reads CASSLGGQGMGNTIYF. The CDR3 coding sequence is TGTGCCAGCAGCTTAGGGGGACAGGGGATGGGAAACACCATATATTTT.

The V and J genes are TRBV5-1 and TRBJ1-3, with a possible D match to TRBD1 (5 bases). This CDR3 is built from 16 residues. CDR1 is SGHRS and CDR2 is YFSETQ in the germline V gene. The V end lost 4 bases, the J end lost 0 bases, and 14 bases lay between the germline ends. CDR3 amino acids: CASSDPDIYSGNTIYF. The CDR3 DNA reads TGCGCCAGCAGCGACCCGGACATATACTCTGGAAACACCATATATTTT.

The chain combines TRBV27 with TRBJ1-1, with D possibly being TRBD1 (6 bases). V was trimmed by 2 bases and J by 8 bases, leaving 12 bases between them. Germline V CDR1 and CDR2: MNHEY, SMNVEV (reference sequence). This CDR3 has 13 amino acids. CDR3 sequence: CASSLIYRAEAFF. CDR3 DNA: TGTGCCAGCAGTTTAATCTACAGGGCAGAAGCTTTCTTT.

The V and J genes are TRBV20-1 and TRBJ1-5; 9 bases agree with TRBD1. Germline V lookup: CDR1 DFQATT, CDR2 SNEGSKA (reference sequence). With V trimmed by 3 bases and J by 5 bases, 5 bases remained unmatched. The CDR3 contains 14 residues. CDR3 in amino acids: CSASSGTGHQPQHF. The CDR3 region has the DNA TGCAGTGCTAGTAGTGGGACAGGGCATCAGCCCCAGCATTTT.

The chain couples TRBV4-2 to TRBJ1-2, with no clear D. Trimming shortened V by 3 bases and J by 8 bases, and 10 bases separated the two germline ends. The CDR3 loop spans 12 amino acids. Germline-derived CDR1 and CDR2 are LGHNA and YNFKEQ. CDR3 nucleotide sequence: TGTGCCAGCAGCCAGGGAGGGTCCGGCTACACCTTC. Protein product: CASSQGGSGYTF.

V is TRBV4-1 and J is TRBJ2-1; 7 positions agree with TRBD1. Germline V gene lookup returns CDR1 MGHRA and CDR2 YSYEKL. This CDR3 spans 13 amino acids. Losses at the gene ends were 4 bases for V and 7 bases for J; bases not matched to a gene: 4. This CDR3 is CASSRTGPNEQFF. CDR3 nucleotide sequence: TGCGCCAGCAGCCGGACAGGTCCTAATGAGCAGTTCTTC.

The chain is built from TRBV5-1 and TRBJ1-2, with D perhaps TRBD1 (6 bases). Germline lookup yields CDR1 SGHRS and CDR2 YFSETQ. The CDR3 is made up of 15 amino acids. Trimming removed 0 bases at V and 8 bases at J, with 17 bases between. The DNA of the CDR3 is TGCGCCAGCAGCTTGGATACAGGGTTGACGCGCGGCTACACCTTC. The encoded protein is CASSLDTGLTRGYTF.

The chain combines TRBV15 with TRBJ1-1; 7 bases are a match to TRBD1. Germline trimming cut 0 bases from V and 1 base from J; bases unmatched to any gene: 5. The CDR3 sequence is 16 residues long. Germline CDR1 is LNHNV and CDR2 is YYDKDF (reference sequence). Written as DNA, the CDR3 is TGTGCCACCAGCAGAGATCGGACAGGCCAGAACACTGAAGCTTTCTTT. Amino acid sequence: CATSRDRTGQNTEAFF. The full variable domain, with the rest looked up from reference TRBV15 and TRBJ1-1, is DAMVIQNPRYQVTQFGKPVTLSCSQTLNHNVMYWYQQKSSQAPKLLFHYYDKDFNNEADTPDNFQSRRPNTSFCFLDIRSPGLGDTAMYLCATSRDRTGQNTEAFFGQGTRLTVV.

The rearrangement links TRBV29-1 to TRBJ2-3; D is uncertain. The germline V gene has CDR1 SQVTM and CDR2 ANQGSEA. This CDR3 comprises 13 residues. V was cut by 4 bases and J by 5 bases, with 13 bases left in between. The CDR3 reads CSVAGLGGDTQYF. For the CDR3, the DNA is TGCAGCGTTGCCGGTCTCGGTGGAGATACGCAGTATTTT.

The chain combines TRBV6-6 with TRBJ1-1; D not certain. The V end lost 2 bases, the J end lost 4 bases, and 11 bases lay between the germline ends. This CDR3 comprises 14 residues. Per germline, CDR1 MNHNY and CDR2 SVGAGI (reference sequence). In DNA form, the CDR3 reads TGTGCCAGCAGTTACGGCCTCGATCTCACTGAAGCTTTCTTT. Protein: CASSYGLDLTEAFF.

The chain joins TRBV6-5 to TRBJ1-5; D remains unclear. This CDR3 region has 12 residues. Germline V lookup: CDR1 MNHEY, CDR2 SVGAGI. V was shortened by 6 bases and J by 7 bases, with 10 bases between the two germline ends. For the CDR3, the DNA is TGTGCCAGCAGGAGGGTGGACCAGCCCCAGCATTTT. This gives the protein CASRRVDQPQHF.

The chain combines TRBV11-2 with TRBJ1-6; D unresolved. The CDR3 runs to 17 residues. V was clipped by 1 base and J by 6 bases, with 16 bases between them. Germline lookup yields CDR1 SGHAT and CDR2 FQNNGV. CDR3 sequence reads: CASSLGVVLVPNSPLHF. DNA for the CDR3: TGTGCCAGCAGCTTAGGAGTAGTGCTGGTCCCTAATTCACCCCTCCACTTT.

The gene calls are TRBV12-3 or TRBV12-4 and TRBJ1-2, with D tentatively TRBD1 (5 bases). The CDR3 sequence is 13 residues long. V was trimmed by 8 bases and J by 8 bases, leaving 18 bases between them. CDR3: CASANQGNQGYTF. The CDR3 DNA sequence: TGTGCCAGCGCAAATCAGGGTAATCAAGGCTACACCTTC.

This clone was counted once. The rearrangement uses TRBV3-1 (or the pseudogene TRBV3-2) and TRBJ1-1; D gene unclear. Trimming shortened V by 2 bases and J by 4 bases, and 14 bases separated the two germline ends. CDR1 and CDR2 (germline): LGHDT, YNNKEL (reference sequence). CDR3 length: 15 residues. The CDR3 region has the DNA TGTGCCAGCAGCCAAATTCAGCTCTGGGCCACTGAAGCTTTCTTT. Translating gives CASSQIQLWATEAFF.

The rearrangement uses TRBV3-1 (or the pseudogene TRBV3-2) and TRBJ2-1; D remains unclear. Per germline, CDR1 LGHDT and CDR2 YNNKEL (reference sequence). This CDR3 has 11 residues. V dropped 1 base and J dropped 10 bases, with 5 bases sitting between them. CDR3 sequence: CASSQGVEQFF. The CDR3 coding sequence is TGTGCCAGCAGCCAAGGAGTGGAGCAGTTCTTC.

The V call is TRBV12-3 or TRBV12-4, the J call TRBJ2-2, with no clear D. The V gene lost 8 bases and the J gene lost 5 bases, with 12 bases spanning the gap. The CDR3 length is 13 residues. CDR3 residues: CASFTVRTGELFF. Here the CDR3 DNA reads TGTGCCAGCTTCACCGTGAGGACCGGGGAGCTGTTTTTT.

The sample holds one count of this clone. The rearrangement links TRBV29-1 to TRBJ2-1; TRBD2 is a possible D gene (6 bases). The length of the CDR3 is 15 residues. V lost 6 bases and J 4 bases, leaving 19 bases between the germline ends. Germline CDR1 is SQVTM and CDR2 is ANQGSEA. The CDR3 sequence: CSVQIGRSNYNEQFF. The CDR3 nucleotides are TGCAGCGTCCAAATAGGGAGGTCTAATTACAATGAGCAGTTCTTC.

This chain uses TRBV10-3 with TRBJ2-7; a possible D gene is TRBD1 (5 bases). CDR1 ENHRY and CDR2 SYGVKD come from the germline V gene. The CDR3 loop spans 13 amino acids. Trimming removed 6 bases from V and 3 bases from J, with 12 bases in between. The CDR3 sequence: CAIRRTDSYEQYF. For the CDR3, the DNA is TGTGCCATCAGGAGAACCGACAGCTACGAGCAGTACTTC.